This T cell receptor (beta chain) appears in the sequencing data of a study of cytomegalovirus exposure and HLA in healthy donors (dated by TCRdb to the late 2010s). Background for the entire study: In an earlier analysis of 550 to 750 of the donors, around 290 Gb of sequence data and approximately 120 million unique TCR beta sequences from about 179 million T cells were reported. The number of donors typed differed by locus, with 629-630 for A, B, C, DRB1 and DQB1, 522 for DQA1, over 600 for DPA1, and around 430 for DPB1. An earlier analysis of fewer than 700 of the donors applied high-throughput TCR beta sequencing to assess whether each TCR beta V gene segment acted as functional or pseudogenic. Using immunosequencing, the study profiled T cell repertoires from about 650 subjects and related those repertoires to cytomegalovirus serostatus. To predict cytomegalovirus infection status, the study combined high-throughput TCR immunosequencing, statistical association of individual TCRs with disease status, and machine learning. In a later analysis, previously published TCR beta repertoires from more than 500 donors were re-analyzed and high-resolution HLA genotyping was added so that TCR occurrence patterns could be studied. Class I and class II HLA loci were covered by the typing at four-digit resolution. Along with the roughly 610-subject first cohort, a separate validation cohort of around 110 different subjects was used. Among the roughly 390 genotyped donors, roughly 80% belonged to the genetic ancestry cluster associated with self-reported Caucasian donors. A later genetic analysis took genome-wide SNP genotypes for about 55% of the roughly 670 donors and used that subset as a discovery cohort. Roughly 5 DR-DQ haplotypes were handled as single units for association and clustering, since linkage in the cohort was strong. An early release covering 550 to 650 HLA-typed donors comprised roughly 300 gigabases of sequencing data and some 79 million unique TCR sequences. Across about 370 genotyped donors of the cohort, an average of roughly 200,000 unique TCR beta nucleotide sequences per donor were sequenced, and roughly a sixth of those sequences were non-productive. The study aimed to test whether signatures of past pathogen exposure could be identified by cataloging public T cell receptors. Every repertoire in the discovery cohort had been generated on one and the same sequencing platform. Donor age, sex, ethnicity and CMV serostatus were compiled together with the repertoire data. Rather than drawing on any new phenotypic data, the later analysis identified candidate immune exposures from TCR beta sequences and the way those sequences occurred across donors.

The library came from the immunoSEQ multiplex PCR assay. For the multiplex PCR, a mixture combining 60 forward primers for TCR Vbeta segments and 13 reverse primers for TCR Jbeta segments was used. Amplification of the CDR3 region of rearranged TCR beta genes was performed with a multiplex PCR assay on genomic DNA. Amplified TCR beta libraries were sequenced as 87-base-pair reads on the Illumina HiSeq System. Regarding the original processing steps: A later analysis tallied 70 million to 100 million unique TCR beta chains across the 660 or so repertoires, and about 12 million of those chains were shared by two or more donors. Raw reads were error-corrected and collapsed into unique sequences by a nearest-neighbor algorithm in which closely related sequences were merged to remove PCR and sequencing errors. V, D and J gene segments were assigned by aligning CDR3 sequences to IMGT reference sequences. Each retained sequence needed at least a six-nucleotide match to both a V gene segment and a J gene segment. A rearrangement counted as productive if the CDR3 had no stop codons and remained in frame with V and J, and every other rearrangement counted as non-productive. Following IMGT convention, CDR3 was defined as the stretch from the second conserved V-encoded cysteine to the conserved J-encoded phenylalanine. The earlier analysis of 450 to 750 of the donors excluded any sequence lacking an unambiguous match to a single V gene segment. An earlier analysis of about 590 of the donors classified V segments as functional when productive rearrangements were above 56.7% and as segregating when the standard deviation between donors was above 5%. A statistical classification framework was built for diagnosing cytomegalovirus status from the catalog of TCR beta chain sequences. V and J gene assignment, in a later analysis, came from comparing TCR nucleotide sequences with IMGT/GENE-DB human TR gene sequences. Using the TCRdist pipeline, a later analysis assigned CDR3 sequences along with most-parsimonious VDJ recombination scenarios. A later analysis defined each TCR beta chain by its CDR3 amino acid sequence plus V-gene family, and excluded reads lacking a unique V-gene family. A later analysis removed roughly 590 highly shared, low-generation-probability nucleotide sequences to deal with suspected cross-contamination and a sequencing artifact. A later analysis calculated a clonal expansion index for each public chain from normalized within-repertoire ranks of inferred template counts. In a later analysis, generation probabilities were computed with a VDJ recombination model fitted to out-of-frame rearrangements, and the resulting probabilities were checked against IGoR. Hypergeometric tests were used in a later analysis to score TCR-TCR, TCR-HLA and TCR-CMV co-occurrence, with a repertoire-size bias correction applied to the TCR pairs. In a later analysis, false discovery rates were estimated by permuting HLA or CMV assignments 20 times. In a later analysis, co-occurring TCRs were grouped using DBSCAN, and TCRdist sequence similarity was added for clustering within HLA-allele-positive subsets. Repertoires with fewer than 30,000 or more than 120,000 public chains, plus five repertoires with anomalous nucleotide sharing, were excluded from co-occurrence clustering. This immuneACCESS table, as held by TCRdb, lists in-frame sequences with V and J called but not all clones. Of the missing ones, under half trace to an unresolved V gene in checked studies; the others have no known cause. Clone size and V and J calls were adopted from that table, with D and trimming inferred from the DNA. This sample comprises 150,000 to 200,000 clones, around three quarters of them detected only once. The ten most abundant clones make up around 1.9% of the sample.

Comments on this clone: Its antigen is unknown. The record has no base qualities; no much larger clone is one base away.

V is shortened by 7 bases, J by 2 bases, and the region joining them spans 16 bases. CDR1 and CDR2 are read off the germline V gene as MNHEY and SVGAGI. The CDR3 sequence holds 15 residues, the cysteine and phenylalanine included. Only the CDR3 DNA stays, 45 bases, in frame from base 1. The investigation overall reported the following: In a later analysis, HLA-associated TCR beta chains showed more clonal expansion and lower generation probabilities than non-associated chains that were equally common. A later genetic analysis associated a missense DCLRE1C variant with V-gene and J-gene trimming of TCR beta chains, and an independent cohort replicated the association. Because HLA typing was missing for some donors at each locus, association tests included only the typed subset. In an earlier analysis of around 600 of the donors, most TCR beta V segments appeared in productive rearrangements about 87% or about 30% of the time, broadly matching IMGT annotations. Presence/absence analyses assumed roughly uniform sequencing depth across donors, an assumption that may not hold. In a later analysis, TCR association rates were found to vary across HLA loci, with the most associated TCRs seen for DRB1 alleles and the fewest for HLA-C alleles. Compared with the roughly 700-donor mean, donors in an Asian-associated ancestry cluster had fewer N-insertions in productive TCRs, according to a later genetic analysis. Only TCR beta chains were sequenced in this cohort, and the absence of alpha or paired-chain data limited detectable features. For the cohort, immune exposure information was limited to CMV serostatus. A cluster of highly shared sequence variants was judged likely to be a technical artifact of the sequencing pipeline. The authors suggested that the approach could potentially be extended to other disease states and immunological phenotypes. In both the original and validation cohorts, the classifier was reported to diagnose cytomegalovirus status with high specificity and sensitivity. Specific HLA alleles were associated with over 15,000 TCR beta sequences at a false discovery rate of 0.05 in a later analysis. In a later analysis, most CMV-associated TCR beta chains were found to appear HLA-restricted, with HLA associations seemingly driven largely by CMV exposure. Some IMGT-functional V segments, including TRBV6-2 and TRBV6-3, could not be told apart with the 87-base-pair reads, so those segments were excluded. The study listed approximately 160 TCR beta chains as associated with cytomegalovirus. Over 15 rarely observed V segments, including chromosome 9 orphons, were excluded from the earlier analysis of about 600 of the donors because counts were too low. A further reported finding was that TCR beta sequences accurately predicted the HLA-A and HLA-B alleles for most subjects in the first cohort. Across donors, most TCR sequences were observed very rarely, whereas some public TCRs were present in many individuals. Correlated functional status among segregating V segments might reflect linkage disequilibrium, but an unknown experimental factor could not be ruled out. A few of the identified cytomegalovirus-associated TCR beta chains were confirmed in vitro to be specific for cytomegalovirus antigens. In a later analysis, several top co-occurrence clusters were reported to appear linked to parvovirus B19, influenza, CMV and Epstein-Barr virus. When HLA alleles, especially DR and DQ, strongly co-occurred, TCR associations were difficult to assign to individual alleles.

In total, approximately 610 healthy bone marrow donors made up the cohort. At the time of sampling, all cohort members were nominally healthy, though unrecorded immune exposures were likely present. The donor tested CMV seronegative, placing the donor among the 350 or so seronegative members of the cohort. Each donor provided a peripheral blood sample, and peripheral blood mononuclear cells were used for TCR beta sequencing. Genomic DNA extraction from the blood cell samples was performed with the Qiagen DNeasy Blood Extraction Kit. The sequence joins TRBV6-5 to TRBJ2-3, with TRBD2 as a weak D call on 7 bases. Sequencing was done on a sample of PBMCs. This receptor was obtained from a woman aged 25 to 39 in good health and CMV-seronegative. The DNA reads as follows: TGTGCCAGCAAGGGGGGCGGGGGACACACAGATACGCAGTATTTT. The translation is CASKGGGGHTDTQYF.